What follows describes a single TCR beta chain. Its antigen is unidentified. This entry is derived from a study of identical twins. General study results and limits: For out-of-frame beta sequences, excess twin sharing was weaker. Insertions ran lower in abundant cord blood beta clonotypes, though not in memory repertoires. For zero-insertion analyses, partial confounding could come from invariant MAIT and iNKT cells.

Template switching added a universal primer site; cDNA carried unique molecular identifiers. In TCRdb, the 5' RACE reads were re-called with MiXCR into one record per CDR3 protein. Of hundreds of thousands of distinct CDR3 sequences in the sample, roughly 12% were seen once. With 2 bases clipped from V and 1 base from J, the junction kept 13 bases outside the gene matches. CDR3 size: 21 residues. Germline CDR1 is SGHNT and CDR2 is YYREEE (reference sequence). The same sample was also used in a study of yellow fever vaccine responses in identical twins.

The chain combines TRBV5-4 with TRBJ2-2, with TRBD2 matching over 14 bases. The sequenced material came from PBMCs. The sequence derives from a woman aged 18-30 years in good health. CDR3 amino acids: CASSFATSGRARTGNTGELFF. In nucleotides, the CDR3 is TGTGCCAGCAGCTTTGCGACTAGCGGGAGGGCCCGCACGGGGAACACCGGGGAGCTGTTTTTT.